Each of the 14 T cell receptor beta chains below was sequenced from the same sample in a study of T cells in Graves' hyperthyroidism and ophthalmopathy. From RNA transcripts, TCR beta CDR3 regions were amplified. The HTBI set primed first-round TCR CDR3 RT-PCR. Each CDR3 protein is one row after TCRdb ran MiXCR on the multiplex PCR reads. The sample has 660,000 or so distinct CDR3 sequences, 40% to 55% seen once. Sequencing used peripheral blood or thyroid tissue (not recorded which). These receptors originate from an adult man with Graves' disease, either hyperthyroidism or ophthalmopathy (not recorded which).

The chain carries TRBV20-1 and TRBJ1-3; D is undetermined. CDR1 and CDR2 from the germline V gene are DFQATT and SNEGSKA (reference sequence). V lost 3 bases to trimming and J lost 3 bases, with 6 bases between them. The CDR3 length is 12 residues. The CDR3 protein is CSARPLGNTIYF. CDR3 DNA sequence: TGCAGTGCTAGGCCACTTGGAAACACCATATATTTT.

The CDR3 DNA reads as TGTGCCAGCAGCTTGGGGGGCACCTTGAGGACTGAAGCTTTCTTT. It specifies CASSLGGTLRTEAFF. J is TRBJ1-1 and V is TRBV7-9; a possible D gene is TRBD1 (6 bases). The germline gives CDR1 SEHNR, CDR2 FQNEAQ (reference sequence). CDR3 length: 15 residues. V lost 3 bases and J lost 5, with 16 bases in between.

Points on this clonotype: The junction does not match germline at one end; this may be a read error. This chain uses TRBV6-5 with TRBJ1-1, with D hard to call. Germline V CDR1 and CDR2: MNHEY, SVGAGI. CDR3 size: 9 residues. The CDR3 sequence: CASNSEAFF. The CDR3 DNA follows: TGTGCCAGCAATTCTGAGGCTTTCTTT.

The rearrangement uses TRBV29-1 and TRBJ1-4, with 8 nucleotides matching TRBD1. V dropped 4 bases and J dropped 1; count of bases not matched to a gene: 2. This CDR3 is 14 amino acids long. Germline-derived CDR1 and CDR2 are SQVTM and ANQGSEA. In DNA, the CDR3 is TGCAGCGTTGTACAGGGGGGAACTAATGAAAAACTGTTTTTT. Amino acids: CSVVQGGTNEKLFF.

This clonotype was recorded a few times. The chain uses TRBV20-1 and TRBJ1-1; possible D gene TRBD1, 6 bases. V lost 5 bases and J 1 base, leaving 14 bases between the germline ends. The CDR3 runs 14 residues. Germline assignment: CDR1 DFQATT and CDR2 SNEGSKA (reference sequence). The CDR3 sequence: CSAFDRQENTEAFF. The DNA for the CDR3 is TGCAGTGCTTTCGACCGACAGGAGAACACTGAAGCTTTCTTT.

V and J are TRBV2 and TRBJ2-5, with D perhaps matching TRBD1 (6 bases). The germline gives CDR1 SNHLY, CDR2 FYNNEI. The V end lost 1 base, the J end lost 0 bases, and 12 bases lay between the germline ends. The CDR3 runs to 16 residues. The CDR3 DNA follows: TGTGCCAGCAGTGAAGGGACAGCCAGGTACCAAGAGACCCAGTACTTC. This codes for CASSEGTARYQETQYF.

The rearrangement joins TRBV10-1 to TRBJ2-7; D uncertain. The ends were cut back, 3 bases at V and 4 bases at J, with 16 bases in the middle. Germline assignment: CDR1 WNHNN and CDR2 SYGVQD (reference sequence). The CDR3 is 15 residues long. The chain's CDR3 is CASSEFSRSVYEQYF. CDR3 in DNA: TGCGCCAGCAGTGAATTTAGTAGGTCGGTTTACGAGCAGTACTTC.

The CDR3 sequence: CASSSTSTGSMNTEAFF. The DNA for the CDR3 is TGTGCCAGCAGTTCGACAAGCACAGGGAGCATGAACACTGAAGCTTTCTTT. The chain recombines TRBV6-5 with TRBJ1-1; D possibly corresponds to TRBD1 (6 bases). Germline V CDR1 and CDR2: MNHEY, SVGAGI. This CDR3 region has 17 residues. Trimming pared 4 bases from V and 0 bases from J, leaving 18 bases between.

The table lists this clonotype with many counts. The chain has TRBV5-1 and TRBJ2-7; TRBD1 matches at 9 bases. The CDR3 totals 15 residues. Germline V CDR1 and CDR2: SGHRS, YFSETQ. Trimming at V came to 3 bases and at J to 2 bases, leaving 6 bases not matched to a gene. This CDR3 reads CASSSGTGLTYEQYF. CDR3 DNA: TGCGCCAGCAGCTCCGGGACAGGGCTTACCTACGAGCAGTACTTC.

The chain recombines TRBV2 with TRBJ2-5, with 10 bases matching TRBD1. CDR1 is SNHLY and CDR2 is FYNNEI in the germline V gene. The length of the CDR3 is 14 residues. V shed 4 bases, J shed 5 bases, and the junction held 4 bases outside the gene matches. CDR3 in amino acids: CASSGQGAGETQYF. CDR3 nucleotides: TGTGCCAGCAGTGGACAGGGGGCGGGTGAGACCCAGTACTTC.

This clonotype was picked up one time. V gene TRBV24-1 combines with J gene TRBJ1-5; 9 bases match TRBD1. Losses at the gene ends were 5 bases for V and 4 bases for J; bases not matched to a gene: 5. The germline V gene encodes CDR1 KGHDR and CDR2 SFDVKD. There are 15 residues in the CDR3. Here the CDR3 reads CATSASGTGNQPQHF. CDR3 nucleotides: TGTGCCACCAGTGCCTCCGGGACAGGGAATCAGCCCCAGCATTTT.

This clonotype has just a few counts. The V call is TRBV2, the J call TRBJ2-7, with a weak D call TRBD1 (6 bases). The CDR3 is 14 amino acids. With 6 bases removed from V and 3 bases from J, the gap between germline ends came to 15 bases. CDR1 and CDR2 (germline): SNHLY, FYNNEI. The CDR3 nucleotides are TGTGCCAGCAGCCGGACAGAAAGGAACTACGAGCAGTACTTC. This encodes CASSRTERNYEQYF.

V is TRBV20-1 and J is TRBJ2-5; TRBD1 might be the D (6 bases). V was clipped by 1 base and J by 2 bases, with 8 bases between them. The CDR3 loop spans 13 amino acids. Germline V lookup: CDR1 DFQATT, CDR2 SNEGSKA (reference sequence). The CDR3 is CSARGGQQETQYF. The CDR3 nucleotides are TGCAGTGCTAGAGGAGGACAGCAAGAGACCCAGTACTTC.

This chain connects TRBV7-9 to TRBJ1-2; TRBD1 matches 8 bases. CDR1 is SEHNR, CDR2 FQNEAQ, per germline (reference sequence). CDR3 length: 14 residues. Trimming at V came to 8 bases and at J to 5 bases, leaving 10 bases not matched to a gene. This CDR3 is CASSHDRGRYGYTF. The CDR3 coding sequence is TGTGCCAGCTCTCACGACAGGGGTCGGTATGGCTACACCTTC.